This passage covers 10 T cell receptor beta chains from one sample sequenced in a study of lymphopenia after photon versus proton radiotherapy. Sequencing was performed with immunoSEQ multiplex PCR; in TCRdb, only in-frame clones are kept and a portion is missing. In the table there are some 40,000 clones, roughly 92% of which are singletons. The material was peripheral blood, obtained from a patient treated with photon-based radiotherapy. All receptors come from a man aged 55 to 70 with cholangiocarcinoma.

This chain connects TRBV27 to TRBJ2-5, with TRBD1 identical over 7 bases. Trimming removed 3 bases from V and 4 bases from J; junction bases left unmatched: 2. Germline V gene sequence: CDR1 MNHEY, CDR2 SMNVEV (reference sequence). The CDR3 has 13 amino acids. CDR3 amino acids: CASSLRGLETQYF. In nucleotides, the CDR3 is TGTGCCAGCAGTTTGAGGGGGCTAGAGACCCAGTACTTC.

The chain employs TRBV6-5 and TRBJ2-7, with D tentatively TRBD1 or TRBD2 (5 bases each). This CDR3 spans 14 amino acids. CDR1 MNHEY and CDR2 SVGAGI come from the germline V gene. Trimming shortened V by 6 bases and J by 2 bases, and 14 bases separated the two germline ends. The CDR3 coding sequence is TGTGCCAGCAGGGGACGGATACAGGCCTACGAGCAGTACTTC. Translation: CASRGRIQAYEQYF.

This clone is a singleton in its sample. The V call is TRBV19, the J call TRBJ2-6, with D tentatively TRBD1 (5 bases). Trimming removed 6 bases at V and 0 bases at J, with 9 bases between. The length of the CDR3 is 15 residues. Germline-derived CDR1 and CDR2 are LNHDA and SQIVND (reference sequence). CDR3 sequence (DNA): TGTGCCAGTAGGCAACAGGTCTCTGGGGCCAACGTCCTGACTTTC. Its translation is CASRQQVSGANVLTF.

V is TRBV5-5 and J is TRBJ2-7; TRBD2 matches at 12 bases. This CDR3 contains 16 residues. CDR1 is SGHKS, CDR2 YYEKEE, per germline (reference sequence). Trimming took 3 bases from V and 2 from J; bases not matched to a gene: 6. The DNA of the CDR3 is TGTGCCAGCAGCTGGAGACTAGCGGGAGTAACCTACGAGCAGTACTTC. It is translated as CASSWRLAGVTYEQYF. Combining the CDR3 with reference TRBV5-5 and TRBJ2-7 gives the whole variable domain DAGVTQSPTHLIKTRGQQVTLRCSPISGHKSVSWYQQVLGQGPQFIFQYYEKEERGRGNFPDRFSARQFPNYSSELNVNALLLGDSALYLCASSWRLAGVTYEQYFGPGTRLTVT.

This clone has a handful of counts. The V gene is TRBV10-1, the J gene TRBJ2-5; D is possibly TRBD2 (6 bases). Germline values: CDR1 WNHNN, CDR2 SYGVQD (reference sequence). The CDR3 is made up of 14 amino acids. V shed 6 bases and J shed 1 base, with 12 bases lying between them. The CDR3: CASSGGDSQETQYF. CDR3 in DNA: TGCGCCAGCAGCGGTGGGGACTCCCAAGAGACCCAGTACTTC.

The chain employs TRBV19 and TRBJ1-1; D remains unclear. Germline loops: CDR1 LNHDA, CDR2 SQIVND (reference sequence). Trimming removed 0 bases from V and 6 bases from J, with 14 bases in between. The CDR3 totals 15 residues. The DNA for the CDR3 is TGTGCCAGTAGTATAGATAGTCGGCCCTTCGCTGAAGCTTTCTTT. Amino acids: CASSIDSRPFAEAFF.

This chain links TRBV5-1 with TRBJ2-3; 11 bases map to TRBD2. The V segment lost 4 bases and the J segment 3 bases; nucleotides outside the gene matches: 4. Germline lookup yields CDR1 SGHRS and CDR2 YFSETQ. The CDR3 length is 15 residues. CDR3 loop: CASSGTSGGTDTQYF. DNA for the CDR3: TGCGCCAGCAGCGGGACTAGCGGCGGGACAGATACGCAGTATTTT.

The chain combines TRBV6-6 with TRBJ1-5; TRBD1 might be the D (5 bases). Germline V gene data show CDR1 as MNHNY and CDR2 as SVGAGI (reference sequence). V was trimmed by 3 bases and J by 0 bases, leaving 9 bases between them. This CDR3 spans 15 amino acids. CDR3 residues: CASSYAGNSNQPQHF. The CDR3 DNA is TGTGCCAGCAGTTATGCAGGGAATAGCAATCAGCCCCAGCATTTT.

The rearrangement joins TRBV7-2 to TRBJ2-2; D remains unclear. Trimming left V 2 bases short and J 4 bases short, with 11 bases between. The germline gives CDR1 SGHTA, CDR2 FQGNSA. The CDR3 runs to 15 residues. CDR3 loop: CASSLTNLATGELFF. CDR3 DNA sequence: TGTGCCAGCAGCTTAACAAATCTGGCCACCGGGGAGCTGTTTTTT.

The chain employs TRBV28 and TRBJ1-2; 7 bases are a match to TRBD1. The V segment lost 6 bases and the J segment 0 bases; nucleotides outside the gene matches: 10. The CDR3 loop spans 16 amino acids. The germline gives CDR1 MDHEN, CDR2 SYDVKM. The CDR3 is CASSRQGVGANYGYTF. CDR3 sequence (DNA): TGTGCCAGCAGCCGACAGGGTGTTGGGGCTAACTATGGCTACACCTTC.